The source of this T cell receptor beta chain is a study of T cell changes during pregnancy in multiple sclerosis. The method was immunoSEQ multiplex PCR; TCRdb's version includes in-frame clones alone and lacks a portion of them. The sample has about 42,000 clones; approximately 91% are singletons. Trimming removed 1 base at V and 6 bases at J, with 17 bases between. This CDR3 comprises 15 residues. The germline V gene has CDR1 SGDLS and CDR2 YYNGEE. The chain couples TRBV9 to TRBJ2-7; D possibly corresponds to TRBD1 (6 bases). The material was CD4+ T cells from peripheral blood mononuclear cells, obtained in the second trimester of pregnancy. The TCR originated in a female donor in good health, enrolled as a control in a pregnancy study. Here the CDR3 DNA reads TGTGCCAGCAGCGTATTCCCCGGCAGGGGCAGCGAGCAGTACTTC. Translated: CASSVFPGRGSEQYF.